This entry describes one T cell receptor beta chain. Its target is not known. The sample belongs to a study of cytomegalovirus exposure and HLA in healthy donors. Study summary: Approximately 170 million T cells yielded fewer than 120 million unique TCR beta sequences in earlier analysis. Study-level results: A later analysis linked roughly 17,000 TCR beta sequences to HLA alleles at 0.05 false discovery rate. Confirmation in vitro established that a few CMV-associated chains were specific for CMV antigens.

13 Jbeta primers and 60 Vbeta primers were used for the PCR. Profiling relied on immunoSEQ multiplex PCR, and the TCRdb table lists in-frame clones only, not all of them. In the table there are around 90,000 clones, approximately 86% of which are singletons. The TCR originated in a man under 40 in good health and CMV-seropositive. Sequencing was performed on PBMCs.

The chain's CDR3 is CASSVATGETQYF. CDR3 bases: TGTGCCAGCAGCGTAGCTACGGGGGAGACCCAGTACTTC. This rearrangement joins TRBV9 to TRBJ2-5; maybe TRBD2 (5 bases). Trimming pared 0 bases from V and 5 bases from J, leaving 8 bases between. CDR3 size: 13 residues. The germline gives CDR1 SGDLS, CDR2 YYNGEE.